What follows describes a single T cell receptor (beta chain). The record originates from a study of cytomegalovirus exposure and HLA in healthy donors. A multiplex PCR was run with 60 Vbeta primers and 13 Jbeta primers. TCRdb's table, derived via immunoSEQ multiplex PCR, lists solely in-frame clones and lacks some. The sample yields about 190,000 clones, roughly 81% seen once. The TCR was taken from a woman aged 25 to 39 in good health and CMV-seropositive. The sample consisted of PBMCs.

The CDR3 bases are TGTGCCACCAGCAGAGAGATGGGCATAACAGGGAGCCCTGAAGCTTTCTTT. Protein: CATSREMGITGSPEAFF. This chain uses TRBV15 with TRBJ1-1; perhaps TRBD1 as D (6 bases). Germline CDR1 LNHNV, CDR2 YYDKDF (reference sequence). V was shortened by 0 bases and J by 6 bases, with 20 bases between the two germline ends. This CDR3 comprises 17 residues. The whole variable domain, remainder taken from reference TRBV15 and TRBJ1-1, is DAMVIQNPRYQVTQFGKPVTLSCSQTLNHNVMYWYQQKSSQAPKLLFHYYDKDFNNEADTPDNFQSRRPNTSFCFLDIRSPGLGDTAMYLCATSREMGITGSPEAFFGQGTRLTVV.